The clone carrying this T cell receptor beta chain is medium-sized in the sample. Its antigen is as yet unknown. This entry is derived from a study of prognosis after radiotherapy for stage I lung cancer. Turning to the study itself: Individuals with stage I non-small cell lung cancer joined the cohort between 2018 and 2019. Without exception, patients with non-small cell lung cancer were deemed medically inoperable.

General study points: Patients with metastases reportedly showed TRBV and TRBJ gene usage that differed from patients without metastases.

Template was genomic DNA; TCR beta CDR3 amplified in two multiplex PCR rounds. Amplification during the initial PCR round employed primers specific to each TRBV and TRBJ gene. TCRdb fed the multiplex PCR reads into MiXCR, producing one record per CDR3 protein. The sample lists 20,000 or so distinct CDR3 sequences, around 24% occurring once. Unmatched junction bases numbered 0, after V lost 0 bases and J lost 9 bases. Germline lookup yields CDR1 SGHAT and CDR2 FQNNGV. CDR3 length equals 13 residues. Free of prior chemotherapy, radiotherapy and other malignancies, all of the patients were also node-negative on CT and PET/CT.

V is TRBV11-2 and J is TRBJ2-1, with 9 bases identical to TRBD2. This TCR was recovered from a donor aged 50 or older with non-small cell lung cancer. The specimen was PBMCs, collected before or after stereotactic body radiation therapy (not recorded which). The CDR3 reads CASSLETSGEQFF. For the CDR3, the DNA is TGTGCCAGCAGCTTAGAGACTAGCGGTGAGCAGTTCTTC.